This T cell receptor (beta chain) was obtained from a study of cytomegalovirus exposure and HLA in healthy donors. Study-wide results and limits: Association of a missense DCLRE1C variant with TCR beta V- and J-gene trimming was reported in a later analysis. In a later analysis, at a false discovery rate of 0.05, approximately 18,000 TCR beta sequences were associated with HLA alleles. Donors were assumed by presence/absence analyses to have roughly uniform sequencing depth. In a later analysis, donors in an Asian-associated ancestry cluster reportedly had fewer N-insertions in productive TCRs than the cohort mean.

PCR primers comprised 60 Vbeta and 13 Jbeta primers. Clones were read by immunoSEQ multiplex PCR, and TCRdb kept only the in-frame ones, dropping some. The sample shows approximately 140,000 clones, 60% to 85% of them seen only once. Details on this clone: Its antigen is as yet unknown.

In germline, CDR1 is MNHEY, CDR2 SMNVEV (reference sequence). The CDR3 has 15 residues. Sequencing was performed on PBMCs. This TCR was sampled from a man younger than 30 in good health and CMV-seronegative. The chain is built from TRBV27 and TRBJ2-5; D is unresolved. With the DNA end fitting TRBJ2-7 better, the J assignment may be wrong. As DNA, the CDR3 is TGTGCCAGCAGGCCCCTGTACCTAACCTCTCTCGAGCAGTACTTC. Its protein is CASRPLYLTSLEQYF.